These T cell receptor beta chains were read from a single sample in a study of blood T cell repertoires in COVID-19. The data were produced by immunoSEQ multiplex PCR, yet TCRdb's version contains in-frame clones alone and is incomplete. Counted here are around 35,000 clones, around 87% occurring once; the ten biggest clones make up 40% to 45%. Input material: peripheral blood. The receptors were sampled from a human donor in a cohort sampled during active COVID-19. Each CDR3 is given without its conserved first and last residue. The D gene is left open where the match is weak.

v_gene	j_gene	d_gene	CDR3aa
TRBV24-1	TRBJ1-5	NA	ATSDLVGKEGGNQPQH
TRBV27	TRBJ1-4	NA	ASSLQGTHEKLF
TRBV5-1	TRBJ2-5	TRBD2	ASSFSAQGGQETQY
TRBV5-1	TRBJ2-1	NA	ASSGGPAAEQF
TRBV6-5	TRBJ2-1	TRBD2	ASSPGLAGYIEQF
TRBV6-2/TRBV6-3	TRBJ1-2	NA	ASSYQDSQARVYGYT
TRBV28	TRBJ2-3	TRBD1	ASSLDNSKTGGHTDTQY
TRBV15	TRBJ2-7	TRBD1	ATRPTGESYEQY
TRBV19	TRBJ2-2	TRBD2	ASSVTSVATGELF
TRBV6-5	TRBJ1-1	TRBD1	ASSSGTGMYTEAF
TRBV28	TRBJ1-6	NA	ASGTADVDSPLH
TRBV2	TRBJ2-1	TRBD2	ASSESGLADNEQF
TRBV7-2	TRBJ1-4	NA	ASSSTGFAATNEKLF
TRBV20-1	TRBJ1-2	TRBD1	SASAGTVYGYT
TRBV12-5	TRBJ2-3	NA	ASGSRSGGSVDTQY
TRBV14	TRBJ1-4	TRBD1	ASSPDRGVEKLF
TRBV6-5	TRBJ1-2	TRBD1	ASRGQGGGYT
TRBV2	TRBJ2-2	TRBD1	ATRTGANTGELF
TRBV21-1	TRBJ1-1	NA	ASSSPGDRVIEAF
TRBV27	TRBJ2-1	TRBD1	ASSSLQGNEQF
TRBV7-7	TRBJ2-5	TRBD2	ASGADQETQY
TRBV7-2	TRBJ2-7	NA	ASSTPTTGLGEQY
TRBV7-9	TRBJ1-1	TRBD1	AGSAPTQGTTEAF
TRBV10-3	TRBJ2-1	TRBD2	AIHPGLAASNEQF
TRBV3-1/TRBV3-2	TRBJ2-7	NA	ASSPLGTGPYEQY
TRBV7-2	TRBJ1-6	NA	ASSLSGVTSPLH
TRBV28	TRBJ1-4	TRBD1	ASRASGTGGEKLF
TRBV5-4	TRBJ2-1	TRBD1	ASSLVVSGGSYNEQF
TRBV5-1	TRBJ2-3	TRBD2	ASSYRTSGGAIPDTQY
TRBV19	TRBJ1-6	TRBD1	ASSLTGGDSPLH
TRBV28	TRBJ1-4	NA	ASSLSGEGNEKLF
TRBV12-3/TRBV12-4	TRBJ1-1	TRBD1	ASSLQGETEAF
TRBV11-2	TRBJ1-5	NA	ASRGHLGGQPQH
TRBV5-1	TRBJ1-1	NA	ASSSAATGNTEAF
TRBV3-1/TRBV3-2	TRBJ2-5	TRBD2	ASSTGTSGGDQEETQY
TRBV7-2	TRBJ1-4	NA	ASSLWAGEKLF
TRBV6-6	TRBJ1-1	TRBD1	ASSGQGRTF
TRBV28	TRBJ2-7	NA	ASSGSLQGRYEQY
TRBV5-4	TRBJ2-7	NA	ASSLGGTTYEQY
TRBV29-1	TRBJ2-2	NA	SVEATNTGELF